What follows are 21 T cell receptor beta chains derived from one specimen sequenced in a study of blood T cell repertoires in COVID-19. Repertoires were generated with immunoSEQ multiplex PCR, while TCRdb's copy carries only in-frame clones and drops some. The table has 150,000 to 200,000 clones, roughly 94% seen once; the top ten hold about 0.76%. The specimen was peripheral blood. All receptors come from a man aged 30 to 39 with COVID-19, enrolled during active disease.

The chain links TRBV15 to TRBJ1-4; TRBD1 agrees at 9 bases. The CDR3 totals 16 residues. Trimming removed 0 bases from V and 6 bases from J; junction bases left unmatched: 5. CDR1 is LNHNV, CDR2 YYDKDF, per germline (reference sequence). As DNA, the CDR3 is TGTGCCACCAGCAGAGACCACAGGGGGCGGGATGAAAAACTGTTTTTT. Residues: CATSRDHRGRDEKLFF.

This rearrangement joins TRBV20-1 to TRBJ2-5; 9 nucleotides match TRBD2. With V trimmed by 3 bases and J by 4 bases, 6 bases remained unmatched. Germline lookup yields CDR1 DFQATT and CDR2 SNEGSKA (reference sequence). This CDR3 has 14 residues. The CDR3 DNA reads as TGCAGTGCTAGTGTGACTAGCGGTGGAGAGACCCAGTACTTC. It is translated as CSASVTSGGETQYF.

The chain carries TRBV5-1 and TRBJ1-1, with TRBD1 matching over 11 bases. V trimming: 4 bases; J trimming: 5 bases; junction bases outside the gene matches: 7. The CDR3 spans 15 residues. Germline assignment: CDR1 SGHRS and CDR2 YFSETQ. CDR3 in DNA: TGCGCCAGCAGCCCCCGGACAGGGGGCGTAACTGAAGCTTTCTTT. This encodes CASSPRTGGVTEAFF.

The rearrangement links TRBV5-1 to TRBJ2-1; D is perhaps TRBD1 (6 bases). Trimming removed 2 bases from V and 0 bases from J, with 9 bases in between. Looked up from germline, CDR1 is SGHRS and CDR2 is YFSETQ. The CDR3 is 15 amino acids. Here the CDR3 reads CASSLQGNSYNEQFF. The CDR3 DNA reads TGCGCCAGCAGCTTACAGGGTAACTCCTACAATGAGCAGTTCTTC.

CDR3 region: CASSQDEGREAFF. The CDR3 DNA is TGCGCCAGCAGCCAAGATGAGGGCAGGGAAGCTTTCTTT. V is TRBV4-1 and J is TRBJ1-1, with no clear D. From germline, CDR1 is MGHRA and CDR2 YSYEKL. Trimming shortened V by 0 bases and J by 8 bases, and 10 bases separated the two germline ends. The CDR3 consists of 13 residues.

The rearrangement joins TRBV5-5 to TRBJ1-1; 9 bases are shared with TRBD1. Germline V lookup: CDR1 SGHKS, CDR2 YYEKEE (reference sequence). This CDR3 is 15 amino acids long. Germline trimming cut 0 bases from V and 7 bases from J; bases unmatched to any gene: 7. DNA of the CDR3: TGTGCCAGCAGCTTGGCCGGGACAGGGTGGGTTGAAGCTTTCTTT. Protein sequence: CASSLAGTGWVEAFF.

This clone showed up just once. This sample also contains other DNA sequences that code for the same CDR3. The J gene is TRBJ2-5, the V gene TRBV12-5; a weak D match, TRBD2 (6 bases). CDR3 size: 13 residues. In germline, CDR1 is LGHNT, CDR2 FRNRAP. Trimming pared 1 base from V and 5 bases from J, leaving 8 bases between. CDR3 region: CASGLGGGETQYF. In DNA form, the CDR3 reads TGTGCTAGTGGTTTGGGAGGAGGGGAGACCCAGTACTTC.

This chain joins TRBV10-1 and TRBJ1-6; TRBD1 matches at 8 bases. The CDR3 totals 16 residues. V trimming: 7 bases; J trimming: 6 bases; junction bases outside the gene matches: 11. Germline CDR1 is WNHNN and CDR2 is SYGVQD (reference sequence). The CDR3 reads CASTQQGAPVNSPLHF. DNA of the CDR3: TGCGCCAGCACCCAGCAGGGGGCGCCGGTTAATTCACCCCTCCACTTT.

The V and J genes are TRBV27 and TRBJ1-1; TRBD1 might be the D (5 bases). The CDR3 has 12 amino acids. In germline, CDR1 is MNHEY, CDR2 SMNVEV (reference sequence). V shed 5 bases and J shed 10 bases, with 14 bases lying between them. The CDR3: CASSPQGSAAFF. The CDR3 DNA reads as TGTGCCAGCAGTCCTCAGGGATCTGCAGCTTTCTTT.

The chain recombines TRBV5-5 with TRBJ1-4, with 11 positions matching TRBD1. CDR3 length: 18 amino acids. V was pared by 0 bases and J by 0 bases, with 4 bases of the junction left unmatched. Per the germline V gene, CDR1 is SGHKS and CDR2 is YYEKEE (reference sequence). The CDR3 sequence is CASSLGTGGGATNEKLFF. The CDR3 DNA sequence: TGTGCCAGCAGCTTGGGGACAGGGGGCGGGGCAACTAATGAAAAACTGTTTTTT.

The V and J genes are TRBV19 and TRBJ1-4; D might be TRBD1 (6 bases). The CDR3 spans 13 residues. The germline V and J ends were trimmed by 4 bases and 8 bases, with 11 bases remaining between them. In germline, CDR1 is LNHDA, CDR2 SQIVND (reference sequence). CDR3 sequence (DNA): TGTGCCAGTAGTAGGGGGCGCGAGGAAAAACTGTTTTTT. This translates into CASSRGREEKLFF.

V usage is TRBV25-1 and J usage is TRBJ2-1, with 9 bases matching TRBD1. The J segment lost 1 base and the V segment lost 3 bases, leaving 7 bases of the junction unmatched. The CDR3 consists of 17 residues. Germline CDR1 reads MGHDK; CDR2 reads SYGVNS. The CDR3 DNA reads as TGTGCCAGCAGTGATCTATTGGGACAGGGATCCTACAATGAGCAGTTCTTC. Its translation: CASSDLLGQGSYNEQFF. Full variable domain (remainder filled in from reference TRBV25-1 and TRBJ2-1): EADIYQTPRYLVIGTGKKITLECSQTMGHDKMYWYQQDPGMELHLIHYSYGVNSTEKGDLSSESTVSRIRTEHFPLTLESARPSHTSQYLCASSDLLGQGSYNEQFFGPGTRLTVL.

V and J are TRBV5-1 and TRBJ2-3; 11 nucleotides align to TRBD2. The CDR3 has 19 residues. Germline V CDR1 and CDR2: SGHRS, YFSETQ. Trimming cost V 4 bases and J 2 bases; bases outside gene matches: 15. The CDR3: CASSPTVGGLAAITDTQYF. In DNA, the CDR3 is TGCGCCAGCAGCCCTACCGTGGGGGGACTAGCGGCTATCACAGATACGCAGTATTTT.

V gene TRBV9 combines with J gene TRBJ1-2; D possibly corresponds to TRBD1 (5 bases). CDR1 and CDR2 from the germline V gene are SGDLS and YYNGEE. V shed 0 bases and J shed 0 bases, with 21 bases lying between them. This CDR3 is 19 amino acids long. CDR3 nucleotide sequence: TGTGCCAGCAGCGTAGGAAGGGGCGGGGGAGTGGGACCTAACTATGGCTACACCTTC. Protein: CASSVGRGGGVGPNYGYTF.

The V gene is TRBV7-9, the J gene TRBJ1-5; 8 bases are a match to TRBD1. Trimming removed 5 bases from V and 4 bases from J; junction bases left unmatched: 10. The CDR3 length is 16 residues. Germline CDR1 reads SEHNR; CDR2 reads FQNEAQ (reference sequence). This CDR3 reads CASSPTGQGTNQPQHF. The CDR3 coding sequence is TGTGCCAGCAGCCCCACTGGACAGGGAACAAATCAGCCCCAGCATTTT.

V is TRBV9 and J is TRBJ1-6; unclear D gene. This CDR3 contains 13 residues. The germline CDR1 and CDR2 sequences are SGDLS and YYNGEE. Trimming took off 0 bases at V and 11 bases at J, with 9 bases between the two ends. CDR3 residues: CASSVAQNPPLHF. The DNA of the CDR3 is TGTGCCAGCAGCGTAGCACAGAATCCACCCCTCCACTTT. Full variable domain (outside the CDR3, taken from reference TRBV9 and TRBJ1-6): DSGVTQTPKHLITATGQRVTLRCSPRSGDLSVYWYQQSLDQGLQFLIQYYNGEERAKGNILERFSAQQFPDLHSELNLSSLELGDSALYFCASSVAQNPPLHFGNGTRLTVT.

The chain is built from TRBV19 and TRBJ2-3, with 9 bases fitting TRBD2. This CDR3 spans 18 amino acids. Germline V gives CDR1 LNHDA, CDR2 SQIVND (reference sequence). The trim removed 5 bases at V and 5 bases at J, leaving 17 bases unmatched. CDR3 nucleotide sequence: TGTGCCAGTAGTCCCCCCCGGCGGGGGGGCGGTGGTCTAGATACGCAGTATTTT. It translates to CASSPPRRGGGGLDTQYF.

This chain joins TRBV29-1 and TRBJ2-3, with 7 bases fitting TRBD2. The germline gives CDR1 SQVTM, CDR2 ANQGSEA. Trimming took 3 bases from V and 0 from J; bases not matched to a gene: 6. The CDR3 covers 15 residues. CDR3 residues: CSVEGLAVSTDTQYF. DNA for the CDR3: TGCAGCGTTGAGGGCCTAGCGGTTAGCACAGATACGCAGTATTTT.

This clone came up a few times. The chain combines TRBV6-5 with TRBJ1-1; D gene unclear. Germline CDR1 and CDR2: MNHEY and SVGAGI. The CDR3 is 13 residues long. V shed 7 bases and J shed 4 bases, with 13 bases lying between them. The CDR3 reads CASTTRGRTEAFF. Written as DNA, the CDR3 is TGTGCCAGCACCACGAGAGGGCGCACTGAAGCTTTCTTT.

The chain uses TRBV3-1 (or the pseudogene TRBV3-2) and TRBJ1-3; TRBD1 matches at 7 bases. With 5 bases clipped from V and 1 base from J, the junction kept 5 bases outside the gene matches. Germline assignment: CDR1 LGHDT and CDR2 YNNKEL (reference sequence). The CDR3 runs to 15 residues. In DNA form, the CDR3 reads TGTGCCAGCAGCAGAACAGGGGATTCTGGAAACACCATATATTTT. Its protein product is CASSRTGDSGNTIYF.

A few counts support this clone. The V gene is TRBV4-1, the J gene TRBJ1-2; 8 nucleotides align to TRBD1. J lost 1 base, V lost 4 bases, and 8 bases had no gene match. The CDR3 spans 16 residues. Germline CDR1 is MGHRA and CDR2 is YSYEKL. In DNA form, the CDR3 reads TGCGCCAGCAGCCCACTGACAGGGGCGAATAACTATGGCTACACCTTC. Translating gives CASSPLTGANNYGYTF.